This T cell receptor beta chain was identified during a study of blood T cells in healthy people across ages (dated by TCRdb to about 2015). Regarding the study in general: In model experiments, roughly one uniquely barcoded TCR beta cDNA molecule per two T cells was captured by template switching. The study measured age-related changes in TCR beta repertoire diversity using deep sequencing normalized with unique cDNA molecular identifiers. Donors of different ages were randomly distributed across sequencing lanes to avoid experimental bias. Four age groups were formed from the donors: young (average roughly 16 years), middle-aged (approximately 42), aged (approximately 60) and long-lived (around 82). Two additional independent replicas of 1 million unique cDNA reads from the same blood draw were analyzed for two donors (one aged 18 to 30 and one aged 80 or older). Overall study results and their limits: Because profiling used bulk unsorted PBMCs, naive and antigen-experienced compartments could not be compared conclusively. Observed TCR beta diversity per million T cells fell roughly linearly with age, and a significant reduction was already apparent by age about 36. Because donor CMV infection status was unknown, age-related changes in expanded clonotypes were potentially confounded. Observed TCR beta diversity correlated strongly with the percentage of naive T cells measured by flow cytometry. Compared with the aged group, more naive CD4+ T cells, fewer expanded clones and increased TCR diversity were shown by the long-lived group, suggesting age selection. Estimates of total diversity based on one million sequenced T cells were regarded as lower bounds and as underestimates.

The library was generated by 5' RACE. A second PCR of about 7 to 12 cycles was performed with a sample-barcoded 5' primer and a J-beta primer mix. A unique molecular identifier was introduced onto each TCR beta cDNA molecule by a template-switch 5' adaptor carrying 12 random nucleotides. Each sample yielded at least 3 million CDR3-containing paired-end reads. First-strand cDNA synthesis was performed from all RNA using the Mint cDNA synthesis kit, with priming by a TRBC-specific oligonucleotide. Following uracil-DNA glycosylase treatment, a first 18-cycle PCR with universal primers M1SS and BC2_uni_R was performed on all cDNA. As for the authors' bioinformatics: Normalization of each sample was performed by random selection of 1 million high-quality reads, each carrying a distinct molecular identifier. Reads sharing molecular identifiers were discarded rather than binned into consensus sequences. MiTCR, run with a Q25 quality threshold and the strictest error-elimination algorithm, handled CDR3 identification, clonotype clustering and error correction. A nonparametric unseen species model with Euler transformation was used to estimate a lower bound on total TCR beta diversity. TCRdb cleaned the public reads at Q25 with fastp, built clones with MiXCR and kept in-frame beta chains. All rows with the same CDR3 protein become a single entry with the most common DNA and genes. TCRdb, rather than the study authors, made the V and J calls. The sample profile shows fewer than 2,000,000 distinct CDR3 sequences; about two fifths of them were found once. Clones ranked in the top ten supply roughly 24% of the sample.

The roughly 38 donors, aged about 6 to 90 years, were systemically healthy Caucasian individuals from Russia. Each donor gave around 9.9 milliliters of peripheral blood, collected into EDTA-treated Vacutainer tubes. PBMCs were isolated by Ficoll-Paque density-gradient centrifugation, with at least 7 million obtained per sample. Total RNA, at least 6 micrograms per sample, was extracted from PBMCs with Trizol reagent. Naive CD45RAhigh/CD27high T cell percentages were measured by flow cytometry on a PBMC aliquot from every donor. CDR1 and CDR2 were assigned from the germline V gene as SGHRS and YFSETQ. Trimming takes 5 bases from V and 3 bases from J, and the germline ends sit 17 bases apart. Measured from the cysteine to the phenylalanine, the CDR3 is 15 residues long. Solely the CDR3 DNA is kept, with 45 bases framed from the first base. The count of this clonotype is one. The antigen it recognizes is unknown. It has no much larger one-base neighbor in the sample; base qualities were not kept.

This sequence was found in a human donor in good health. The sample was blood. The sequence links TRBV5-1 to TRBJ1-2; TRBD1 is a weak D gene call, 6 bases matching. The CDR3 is CASSYGQTNDYGYTF. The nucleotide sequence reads TGCGCCAGCAGTTACGGACAGACTAATGACTATGGCTACACCTTC.